Presented here are 21 T cell receptor beta chains from one specimen sequenced in a study of response to subunit inactivated influenza vaccine. TCRdb analysed the RT-PCR reads with MiXCR anew, one entry per CDR3 protein. The sample comprises approximately 530,000 distinct CDR3 sequences, 6.5% to 8% of which are singletons, and approximately 13% rests with the top ten. The sample consisted of PBMCs from blood, taken about 23 months after vaccination. Receptor source: a man between 45 and 75 years old who received an inactivated influenza vaccine.

This clonotype has a handful of counts. The chain joins TRBV7-2 to TRBJ2-7; D gene uncertain. V was clipped by 5 bases and J by 2 bases, with 10 bases between them. The CDR3 sequence is 13 residues long. Germline assignment: CDR1 SGHTA and CDR2 FQGNSA. The CDR3 DNA is TGTGCCAGCAGCCACGCTGGGGCCTACGAGCAGTACTTC. As protein: CASSHAGAYEQYF. The entire variable domain, with the rest obtained from reference TRBV7-2 and TRBJ2-7, is as follows: GAGVSQSPSNKVTEKGKDVELRCDPISGHTALYWYRQSLGQGLEFLIYFQGNSAPDKSGLPSDRFSAERTGGSVSTLTIQRTQQEDSAVYLCASSHAGAYEQYFGPGTRLTVT.

There are a few counts of this clonotype. The chain recombines TRBV12-3 or TRBV12-4 with TRBJ2-2, with a possible D match to TRBD1 (6 bases). The CDR3 extends over 14 amino acids. The germline V and J ends were trimmed by 4 bases and 6 bases, with 12 bases remaining between them. Written as DNA, the CDR3 is TGTGCCAGCAGTTCACTGCAGGGGTCCGGGGAGCTGTTTTTT. Translated: CASSSLQGSGELFF.

This clonotype has a count of ten or more. The rearrangement joins TRBV4-3 to TRBJ2-7; no clear D gene. Looked up from germline, CDR1 is LGHNA and CDR2 is YSLEER. This CDR3 contains 14 residues. Trimming cost V 0 bases and J 4 bases, with 10 bases left between them. CDR3 in amino acids: CASSQDLGPYEQYF. The CDR3 DNA reads TGCGCCAGCAGCCAAGATCTTGGGCCATACGAGCAGTACTTC.

A few counts support this clonotype. V gene TRBV30 combines with J gene TRBJ2-5; 9 bases are a match to TRBD1. The germline V gene has CDR1 GTSNPN and CDR2 SVGIG (reference sequence). Trimming took 0 bases from V and 5 from J; bases not matched to a gene: 13. The CDR3 covers 17 residues. The CDR3 DNA is TGTGCCTGGAGTGTACTCCAGACAGGGGGATTTAGGGAGACCCAGTACTTC. It yields the protein CAWSVLQTGGFRETQYF. Filled out from reference TRBV30 and TRBJ2-5, the complete variable domain reads SQTIHQWPATLVQPVGSPLSLECTVEGTSNPNLYWYRQAAGRGLQLLFYSVGIGQISSEVPQNLSASRPQDRQFILSSKKLLLSDSGFYLCAWSVLQTGGFRETQYFGPGTRLLVL.

This clonotype was observed at least ten times. This chain connects TRBV5-1 to TRBJ2-5; maybe TRBD1 (6 bases). Germline V gene sequence: CDR1 SGHRS, CDR2 YFSETQ. This CDR3 contains 14 residues. V was trimmed by 2 bases and J by 4 bases, leaving 12 bases between them. DNA of the CDR3: TGCGCCAGCAGCTTAGGGGGTGCTCCAGAGACCCAGTACTTC. It translates to CASSLGGAPETQYF.

This clonotype turned up a few times. V and J are TRBV29-1 and TRBJ1-1; D is undetermined. This CDR3 has 11 residues. CDR1 and CDR2 from the germline V gene are SQVTM and ANQGSEA. CDR3 protein: CRGGSASEAFF. The CDR3 region has the DNA TGCAGGGGTGGGTCGGCGTCTGAAGCTTTCTTT.

This clonotype came up many times. The chain combines TRBV12-3 or TRBV12-4 with TRBJ1-1, with D maybe TRBD1 (5 bases). The CDR3 length is 14 residues. With 3 bases removed from V and 5 bases from J, the gap between germline ends came to 13 bases. The CDR3 DNA is TGTGCCAGCAGTTTGGGGGGGATCAGGACTGAAGCTTTCTTT. It yields the protein CASSLGGIRTEAFF.

The chain is built from TRBV15 and TRBJ2-1; TRBD1 or TRBD2 may be the D gene (5 bases each). This CDR3 is built from 14 residues. CDR1 and CDR2 (germline): LNHNV, YYDKDF (reference sequence). The germline V and J ends were trimmed by 3 bases and 7 bases, with 13 bases remaining between them. CDR3 in DNA: TGTGCCACCAGCAGGGGACGGTTCCGGAATGAGCAGTTCTTC. It encodes CATSRGRFRNEQFF.

For this clonotype: Since the CDR3 does not end with the conserved phenylalanine or tryptophan, this likely comes from a read error. The chain recombines TRBV5-1 with TRBJ1-5, with D hard to call. Deletions cut 0 bases from V and 6 bases from J, with 7 bases between. CDR1 is SGHRS and CDR2 is YFSETQ in the germline V gene. The CDR3 is 13 residues long. CDR3 loop: CASSLDLGQPQHS. CDR3 DNA: TGCGCCAGCAGCTTGGACCTTGGTCAGCCCCAGCATTCT.

V gene TRBV15 combines with J gene TRBJ1-1; the D is unclear. Trimming stripped 3 bases from V and 14 bases from J, with 22 bases between. Germline V gives CDR1 LNHNV, CDR2 YYDKDF (reference sequence). The CDR3 sequence is 14 residues long. The CDR3 nucleotides are TGTGCCACCAGCAGGCTGGTACCAGGCGAAGGAGAGTTCTTT. Protein product: CATSRLVPGEGEFF.

The genes are TRBV5-1 and TRBJ2-5; D not resolved. V lost 2 bases and J 5 bases, leaving 13 bases between the germline ends. The CDR3 runs 14 residues. Germline V gene sequence: CDR1 SGHRS, CDR2 YFSETQ. The CDR3 reads CASSLLPVRETQYF. The DNA for the CDR3 is TGCGCCAGCAGCTTACTTCCCGTCCGGGAGACCCAGTACTTC.

The DNA for the CDR3 is TGTGCCATCAGTGAGTCCGGGACACTCCTCTCTGGGGCCAACGTCCTGACTTTC. It encodes CAISESGTLLSGANVLTF. V is TRBV10-3 and J is TRBJ2-6; tentative D call: TRBD1 (6 bases). CDR1 and CDR2 from the germline V gene are ENHRY and SYGVKD. Trimming stripped 0 bases from V and 0 bases from J, with 12 bases between. There are 18 residues in the CDR3.

This chain joins TRBV5-1 and TRBJ2-7; 10 nucleotides agree with TRBD1. The CDR3 covers 17 residues. CDR1 is SGHRS, CDR2 YFSETQ, per germline. With 1 base clipped from V and 1 base from J, the junction kept 8 bases outside the gene matches. The CDR3 nucleotides read TGCGCCAGCAGCTTGACCCCCGGGACAGGGGCTTCCTACGAGCAGTACTTC. Protein product: CASSLTPGTGASYEQYF.

This clonotype was observed a handful of times. The J gene is TRBJ1-5, the V gene TRBV5-1; D is unclear. Germline V gene data show CDR1 as SGHRS and CDR2 as YFSETQ. V lost 0 bases to trimming and J lost 5 bases, with 12 bases between them. CDR3 length: 15 residues. The CDR3 spells CASSLGPTNDQPQHF. For the CDR3, the DNA is TGCGCCAGCAGCTTGGGACCGACAAACGATCAGCCCCAGCATTTT.

The sample holds many counts of this clonotype. V is TRBV4-2 and J is TRBJ2-3; D gene uncertain. In germline, CDR1 is LGHNA, CDR2 YNFKEQ. The V end lost 1 base, the J end lost 2 bases, and 7 bases lay between the germline ends. The CDR3 contains 14 residues. CDR3 nucleotides: TGTGCCAGCAGCCAAGTCCAGGACACAGATACGCAGTATTTT. It is translated as CASSQVQDTDTQYF.

This clonotype occurred a few times. This sequence joins TRBV10-3 and TRBJ1-1, with 7 bases that match TRBD1. The CDR3 extends over 16 amino acids. In germline, CDR1 is ENHRY, CDR2 SYGVKD. Trimming at V came to 6 bases and at J to 10 bases, leaving 20 bases not matched to a gene. Here the CDR3 DNA reads TGTGCCATCAGCTTAAACCCGGGACACCCCTCAGGGGGAGCTTTCTTT. It specifies CAISLNPGHPSGGAFF.

This sequence joins TRBV28 and TRBJ1-5; tentatively, D is TRBD1 (6 bases). The CDR3 loop spans 15 amino acids. Trimming shortened V by 7 bases and J by 1 base, and 14 bases separated the two germline ends. Germline CDR1 and CDR2: MDHEN and SYDVKM. This CDR3 reads CASTLPGGSNQPQHF. CDR3 coding DNA: TGTGCCAGCACCTTACCCGGGGGCAGCAATCAGCCCCAGCATTTT.

This clonotype was picked up a small number of times. CDR3 residues: CATSDSAGPWFF. The CDR3 DNA follows: TGTGCCACCAGTGATTCAGCGGGTCCGTGGTTCTTC. The chain combines TRBV24-1 with TRBJ2-1; D might be TRBD2 (6 bases). Germline V CDR1 and CDR2: KGHDR, SFDVKD. CDR3 length: 12 amino acids. V was shortened by 2 bases and J by 15 bases, with 13 bases between the two germline ends.

The chain joins TRBV5-7 to TRBJ2-1; no definite D call. TRBV5-7 carries the ORF label, with uncertain function. CDR3 length: 13 amino acids. The V gene lost 10 bases and the J gene lost 7 bases, with 18 bases spanning the gap. In nucleotides, the CDR3 is TGTGCCGGGCTAGGTATGACCTTGAATGAGCAGTTCTTC. Protein sequence: CAGLGMTLNEQFF.

There are a few counts of this clonotype. The chain joins TRBV20-1 to TRBJ2-1; 8 nucleotides match TRBD2. The CDR3 has 18 residues. Germline V gives CDR1 DFQATT, CDR2 SNEGSKA (reference sequence). V shed 6 bases and J 1 base; nucleotides not matched to a gene: 17. The CDR3 DNA reads as TGCAGTGCCCCGAAGAACGATCGGGGGGGTTTTTCCTACAATGAGCAGTTCTTC. It specifies CSAPKNDRGGFSYNEQFF.

The rearrangement links TRBV29-1 to TRBJ1-1, with D possibly being TRBD1 (5 bases). The length of the CDR3 is 13 residues. V was cut by 6 bases and J by 0 bases, with 11 bases left in between. Germline V gene sequence: CDR1 SQVTM, CDR2 ANQGSEA. Here the CDR3 DNA reads TGCAGCGTCGCCGGGACTGTGAACACTGAAGCTTTCTTT. This codes for CSVAGTVNTEAFF.